This entry describes one TCR beta chain. TCRdb's copy holds only in-frame clones and misses some; the assay was immunoSEQ multiplex PCR. The data hold 200,000 to 250,000 clones, with 86% observed a single time. CDR1 SGHRS and CDR2 YFSETQ come from the germline V gene. V was clipped by 2 bases and J by 2 bases, with 15 bases between them. The CDR3 loop spans 16 amino acids. The data derive from a study of blood T cell repertoires in COVID-19. The source material was PBMCs or T cells enriched from blood (not recorded which). The V and J genes are TRBV5-1 and TRBJ2-3, with D possibly being TRBD2 (6 bases). The source is a woman between 35 and 50 years old with acute COVID-19. CDR3 in amino acids: CASSLLAARSTDTQYF. DNA for the CDR3: TGCGCCAGCAGCTTATTAGCGGCCCGGTCCACAGATACGCAGTATTTT.